This T cell receptor (beta chain) was profiled in a study of CD8 T cells in ankylosing spondylitis. The study, taken as a whole, reports: Disease-linked clones were found to be CD8+ and relatively rare in peripheral blood. Typical of ankylosing spondylitis blood, it appeared, was a TCR beta motif of under 10 highly homologous variants.

As concerns this clonotype: Its antigen is as yet unknown.

This CDR3 is built from 14 residues. After removal of 4 bases from V and 5 bases from J, the junction contained 7 bases not matched to a gene. CDR1 is SGHRS, CDR2 YFSETQ, per germline. Making use of molecular barcodes, quantitative 5'-RACE generated TCR beta libraries. Each CDR3 protein gets one entry after TCRdb re-called the 5' RACE reads with MiXCR. The data hold some 700,000 distinct CDR3 sequences, with roughly 19% observed a single time. The sequence derives from a male donor with ankylosing spondylitis. This chain joins TRBV5-1 and TRBJ2-5, with 8 bases matching TRBD2. Sequenced input: blood, either unsorted or a sorted T cell fraction (not recorded which). CDR3 sequence (DNA): TGCGCCAGCAGCCCCAATAGCGGGGAGGAGACCCAGTACTTC. Its translation: CASSPNSGEETQYF.